This T cell receptor beta chain appears in the sequencing data of a study of blood T cells in healthy people across ages. PCR was performed a second time for roughly 7 to 12 cycles using a sample-barcoded 5' primer and a J-beta primer mix. Each cDNA molecule was tagged by a template-switch adaptor that had 12 random nucleotides. All samples gave at least 2.5 million CDR3-containing paired-end reads. TCRdb processed the 5' RACE reads anew with MiXCR; each CDR3 protein has one entry. The repertoire holds under 2 million distinct CDR3 sequences, with almost 35% as singletons. Isolating PBMCs gave at least 6.5 million of these cells per sample. The CDR3 is made up of 17 amino acids. Per germline, CDR1 MNHEY and CDR2 SMNVEV (reference sequence). V lost 2 bases and J 8 bases, leaving 19 bases between the germline ends.

Sequenced material: blood. The receptor was isolated from a woman aged 30 to 39 in good health. The chain has TRBV27 and TRBJ1-6; the D gene is possibly TRBD1 (6 bases). In DNA form, the CDR3 reads TGTGCCAGCAGTTTACAGGCGCCAGGGGATATTCATTCACCCCTCCACTTT. Translated, it gives CASSLQAPGDIHSPLHF.